Sequencing of this T cell receptor (beta chain) was carried out in a study of T cells in women clearing cervical HPV infection. Study-level background: With HLA typing for only a few women, HLA confounding remains possible.

Germline CDR1 LGHNA, CDR2 YNFKEQ. The CDR3 runs 18 residues. Concerning this clone itself: The junction shows a germline mismatch at one end, possibly a read error. The read terminates 3 residues before the CDR3 end, so the remaining end is supplied by the germline J gene.

The data were produced by immunoSEQ multiplex PCR, yet TCRdb's version contains in-frame clones alone and is incomplete. This sample's table reports 31,000 or so clones. The sample taken for sequencing was blood buffy coat. V usage is TRBV4-2 and J usage is TRBJ2-2; weak D call: TRBD2 (6 bases). This TCR was sampled from a woman aged 18 to 75 with a cervical HPV16 infection that either progressed to CIN3+ or cleared (not recorded which). This chain's CDR3 is CASSHGQWLATNTGELFF. Incomplete CDR3 DNA: TGCGCCAGCAGCCACGGCCAATGGCTAGCGACGAACACCGGGGAG.